The 26 T cell receptor beta chains presented below share a single source sample, sequenced in a study of memory CD8 T cells in hepatitis C reinfection. Time point meaning: peak reinfection, 3 to 8 weeks after reinfection detection. The sorted cells went straight to TCR sequencing with no prior in vitro expansion. Assay used: immunoSEQ multiplex PCR; TCRdb lists only in-frame clones, some missing. The data hold around 45,000 clones, with roughly 90% observed a single time. Input material: naive CD8+ T cells sorted from blood. All receptors derive from a man younger than 30 with hepatitis C virus infection.

J is TRBJ2-7 and V is TRBV11-2; D perhaps matches TRBD1 (5 bases). Germline V gene data show CDR1 as SGHAT and CDR2 as FQNNGV. The CDR3 covers 14 residues. V gave up 5 bases and J gave up 4 bases, with 15 bases separating them. The CDR3, as DNA: TGTGCCAGCAGCCTCCCTGGACAACCGTACGAGCAGTACTTC. Translating it yields CASSLPGQPYEQYF.

The V call is TRBV5-1, the J call TRBJ1-5, with a possible D match to TRBD1 (5 bases). Germline CDR1 SGHRS, CDR2 YFSETQ. This CDR3 has 12 residues. Trimming shortened V by 8 bases and J by 7 bases, and 13 bases separated the two germline ends. The CDR3 here is CARTERGQPQHF. CDR3 nucleotide sequence: TGCGCCAGAACGGAGCGGGGGCAGCCCCAGCATTTT.

The chain links TRBV6-5 to TRBJ1-5, with TRBD1 as a possible D gene (6 bases). Trimming took 6 bases from V and 3 from J, leaving 12 bases between them. The CDR3 has 14 residues. Germline loops: CDR1 MNHEY, CDR2 SVGAGI. The chain's CDR3 is CASRQGQFNQPQHF. CDR3 DNA sequence: TGTGCCAGCAGACAAGGACAGTTCAATCAGCCCCAGCATTTT.

The V and J genes are TRBV5-4 and TRBJ2-7; maybe TRBD2 (5 bases). Germline V gives CDR1 SGHNT, CDR2 YYREEE (reference sequence). V was pared by 0 bases and J by 2 bases, with 9 bases between. This CDR3 has 14 residues. The CDR3 sequence is CASSLDSGPYEQYV. The CDR3 nucleotides read TGTGCCAGCAGCTTGGACAGCGGCCCCTACGAGCAGTACGTC.

This clone appeared a single time. The gene calls are TRBV5-4 and TRBJ2-1; 10 nucleotides align to TRBD2. Germline lookup yields CDR1 SGHNT and CDR2 YYREEE (reference sequence). The CDR3 is made up of 16 amino acids. After removal of 3 bases from V and 4 bases from J, the junction contained 7 bases not matched to a gene. In DNA form, the CDR3 reads TGTGCCAGCAGCTGGGGAGGGACTAGCGATTACAATGAGCAGTTCTTC. Amino acids: CASSWGGTSDYNEQFF.

The J gene is TRBJ2-5, the V gene TRBV29-1, with 9 bases identical to TRBD1. The DNA matches TRBJ2-7 better at its end, which makes the J call doubtful. Germline V CDR1 and CDR2: SQVTM, ANQGSEA. The CDR3 length is 15 residues. The DNA for the CDR3 is TGCAGCGTTTCGATTTGGGACAGGGCAACCTACGAGCAGTACTTC. Its translation is CSVSIWDRATYEQYF.

The chain is built from TRBV2 and TRBJ2-1; 10 nucleotides agree with TRBD2. With 3 bases clipped from V and 2 bases from J, the junction kept 1 base outside the gene matches. The CDR3 totals 15 residues. Germline lookup yields CDR1 SNHLY and CDR2 FYNNEI. The CDR3 bases are TGTGCCAGCAGTGAGGGACTAGCGACCTACAATGAGCAGTTCTTC. Its translation is CASSEGLATYNEQFF.

CDR3 in amino acids: CASRQQGVLSSYEQYV. CDR3 sequence (DNA): TGTGCCAGCAGGCAACAGGGGGTTCTAAGCTCCTACGAGCAGTACGTC. The rearrangement joins TRBV11-3 to TRBJ2-7; 8 bases match TRBD1. CDR1 is SGHNT and CDR2 is YENEEA in the germline V gene. V shed 6 bases and J 0 bases; nucleotides not matched to a gene: 10. The CDR3 spans 16 residues.

The genes are TRBV27 and TRBJ2-5; 11 bases are shared with TRBD1. The J call could be wrong; TRBJ2-7 is a better fit for the DNA end. The CDR3 has 15 amino acids. Germline CDR1 MNHEY, CDR2 SMNVEV (reference sequence). In nucleotides, the CDR3 is TGTGCCAGCAGTTTATCGGGACAGGGGGCCTACGAGCAGTACTTC. It yields the protein CASSLSGQGAYEQYF.

The V gene is TRBV27, the J gene TRBJ2-7; weak D call: TRBD2 (5 bases). The V gene's germline CDR1 is MNHEY and CDR2 SMNVEV (reference sequence). The CDR3 extends over 14 amino acids. V was pared by 4 bases and J by 3 bases, with 13 bases between. The CDR3 region has the DNA TGTGCCAGCAGTTCTTTACTAGGTGTCTACGAGCAGTACTTC. It yields the protein CASSSLLGVYEQYF.

This chain connects TRBV12-5 to TRBJ2-7, with 10 bases matching TRBD1. Germline CDR1 and CDR2: LGHNT and FRNRAP. The V segment lost 2 bases and the J segment 6 bases; nucleotides outside the gene matches: 28. The CDR3 contains 22 residues. Here the CDR3 reads CASGLPRTGGRYRQTQKGEQYF. In nucleotides, the CDR3 is TGTGCTAGTGGTTTGCCCCGGACAGGGGGAAGATACCGGCAAACTCAAAAGGGCGAGCAGTACTTC.

The chain has TRBV6-5 and TRBJ1-1, with unresolved D. The CDR3 consists of 14 residues. Germline loops: CDR1 MNHEY, CDR2 SVGAGI. The V end was cut by 5 bases, the J end by 5 bases, with 15 bases between. CDR3 region: CASSISAGRTEAFF. The CDR3 DNA reads TGTGCCAGCAGTATATCGGCCGGGAGGACTGAAGCTTTCTTT.

This chain uses TRBV28 with TRBJ1-1; 10 bases map to TRBD1. Germline-derived CDR1 and CDR2 are MDHEN and SYDVKM. The V gene end was trimmed by 6 bases and the J gene end by 0 bases; junction bases not matched to a gene: 13. This CDR3 spans 18 amino acids. CDR3 in amino acids: CASSPRTGGAFMNTEAFF. The CDR3 DNA reads as TGTGCCAGCAGCCCCAGGACAGGGGGAGCCTTCATGAACACTGAAGCTTTCTTT.

This sequence joins TRBV18 and TRBJ1-1; TRBD1 aligns across 8 bases. The V gene end was trimmed by 0 bases and the J gene end by 6 bases; junction bases not matched to a gene: 9. Germline V lookup: CDR1 KGHSH, CDR2 LQKENI. The CDR3 spans 16 residues. As DNA, the CDR3 is TGTGCCAGCTCACCACCGGACAGGGTCCGGATCTCTGAAGCTTTCTTT. It translates to CASSPPDRVRISEAFF.

The chain recombines TRBV9 with TRBJ1-2; no firm D call. The CDR3 totals 15 residues. Trimming left V 0 bases short and J 2 bases short, with 11 bases between. Germline V gene sequence: CDR1 SGDLS, CDR2 YYNGEE. Written as DNA, the CDR3 is TGTGCCAGCAGCGTAGAGTCAGCACAGAACTATGGCTACACCTTC. Translation gives CASSVESAQNYGYTF. The complete variable domain, with remaining parts taken from reference TRBV9 and TRBJ1-2, reads DSGVTQTPKHLITATGQRVTLRCSPRSGDLSVYWYQQSLDQGLQFLIQYYNGEERAKGNILERFSAQQFPDLHSELNLSSLELGDSALYFCASSVESAQNYGYTFGSGTRLTVV.

This clone came up a few times. The rearrangement joins TRBV4-3 to TRBJ2-1; D might be TRBD2 (6 bases). Trimming left V 0 bases short and J 7 bases short, with 16 bases between. Per germline, CDR1 LGHNA and CDR2 YSLEER. This CDR3 is built from 16 residues. DNA of the CDR3: TGCGCCAGCAGCCAAGAGTTCGGGCTAGCGAGTAATGAGCAGTTCTTC. Translating gives CASSQEFGLASNEQFF.

The V call is TRBV6-5, the J call TRBJ1-2, with 9 bases matching TRBD1. The ends lost 5 bases at V and 4 bases at J; junction bases unmatched: 8. In germline, CDR1 is MNHEY, CDR2 SVGAGI. This CDR3 is built from 15 residues. Here the CDR3 DNA reads TGTGCCAGCAGTACACAGGGGGCATTCCTCTATGGCTACACCTTC. It translates to CASSTQGAFLYGYTF.

This sequence joins TRBV7-9 and TRBJ1-2, with 12 positions matching TRBD1. The J segment lost 6 bases and the V segment lost 6 bases, leaving 11 bases of the junction unmatched. The CDR3 runs to 16 residues. The germline gives CDR1 SEHNR, CDR2 FQNEAQ (reference sequence). This CDR3 is CASRSLSGTGGDGYTF. The CDR3 nucleotides read TGTGCCAGCAGATCACTTTCCGGGACAGGGGGCGATGGCTACACCTTC. Full variable domain (rest looked up from reference TRBV7-9 and TRBJ1-2): DTGVSQNPRHKITKRGQNVTFRCDPISEHNRLYWYRQTLGQGPEFLTYFQNEAQLEKSRLLSDRFSAERPKGSFSTLEIQRTEQGDSAMYLCASRSLSGTGGDGYTFGSGTRLTVV.

V gene TRBV4-1 combines with J gene TRBJ1-1; no firm D call. V was trimmed by 4 bases and J by 7 bases, leaving 10 bases between them. The germline V gene encodes CDR1 MGHRA and CDR2 YSYEKL. The CDR3 has 12 residues. The CDR3 protein is CASSPVGDEAFF. DNA of the CDR3: TGCGCCAGCAGCCCAGTGGGAGATGAAGCTTTCTTT.

This chain connects TRBV18 to TRBJ2-5; D ambiguous. CDR3 length: 15 amino acids. V gave up 6 bases and J gave up 4 bases, with 18 bases separating them. From germline, CDR1 is KGHSH and CDR2 LQKENI. The CDR3, as DNA: TGTGCCAGCTCTGATCCCTTGGGCGACCTAGAGACCCAGTACTTC. Residues: CASSDPLGDLETQYF.

This clone appeared a few times. The CDR3 protein is CASSPRGLGDTQYF. The CDR3, as DNA: TGTGCCAGCAGCCCAAGGGGACTAGGAGATACGCAGTATTTT. This rearrangement joins TRBV9 to TRBJ2-3, with TRBD2 matching 8 bases. Germline CDR1 is SGDLS and CDR2 is YYNGEE. Trimming took 4 bases from V and 5 from J; bases not matched to a gene: 6. The CDR3 spans 14 residues.

This rearrangement joins TRBV4-3 to TRBJ2-3, with D possibly TRBD1 on 6 matching bases. The V end lost 4 bases, the J end lost 1 base, and 9 bases lay between the germline ends. There are 14 residues in the CDR3. The germline CDR1 and CDR2 sequences are LGHNA and YSLEER. CDR3 sequence (DNA): TGCGCCAGCAGCCCGTCAGGGGGCACAGATACGCAGTATTTT. This sequence encodes CASSPSGGTDTQYF.

The V call is TRBV4-3, the J call TRBJ1-5; no clear D. The germline V and J ends were trimmed by 4 bases and 4 bases, with 11 bases remaining between them. Looked up from germline, CDR1 is LGHNA and CDR2 is YSLEER. The CDR3 contains 14 residues. The CDR3 bases are TGCGCCAGCAGCCGGTTGGCTTTTAATCAGCCCCAGCATTTT. Its translation is CASSRLAFNQPQHF.

The chain joins TRBV5-4 to TRBJ1-2; TRBD1 matches 7 bases. CDR1 and CDR2 (germline): SGHNT, YYREEE (reference sequence). CDR3 length: 11 residues. Trimming took 7 bases from V and 6 from J; bases not matched to a gene: 3. The CDR3 loop reads CASPDRHGYTF. The DNA for the CDR3 is TGTGCCAGCCCGGACAGGCATGGCTACACCTTC.

The rearrangement joins TRBV6-5 to TRBJ1-4; D remains unclear. The CDR3 spans 15 residues. Trimming took 3 bases from V and 7 from J, leaving 15 bases between them. Germline V CDR1 and CDR2: MNHEY, SVGAGI. The DNA for the CDR3 is TGTGCCAGCAGTTATATCGGGTCCCCGAGTGAAAAACTGTTTTTT. Translating gives CASSYIGSPSEKLFF.

The gene calls are TRBV9 and TRBJ2-5, with 13 bases aligning to TRBD2. The ends lost 2 bases at V and 5 bases at J; junction bases unmatched: 3. Germline V gives CDR1 SGDLS, CDR2 YYNGEE. The CDR3 is 15 amino acids. The CDR3 loop reads CASSVTTSGGETQYF. The DNA for the CDR3 is TGTGCCAGCAGCGTCACGACTAGCGGGGGGGAGACCCAGTACTTC.